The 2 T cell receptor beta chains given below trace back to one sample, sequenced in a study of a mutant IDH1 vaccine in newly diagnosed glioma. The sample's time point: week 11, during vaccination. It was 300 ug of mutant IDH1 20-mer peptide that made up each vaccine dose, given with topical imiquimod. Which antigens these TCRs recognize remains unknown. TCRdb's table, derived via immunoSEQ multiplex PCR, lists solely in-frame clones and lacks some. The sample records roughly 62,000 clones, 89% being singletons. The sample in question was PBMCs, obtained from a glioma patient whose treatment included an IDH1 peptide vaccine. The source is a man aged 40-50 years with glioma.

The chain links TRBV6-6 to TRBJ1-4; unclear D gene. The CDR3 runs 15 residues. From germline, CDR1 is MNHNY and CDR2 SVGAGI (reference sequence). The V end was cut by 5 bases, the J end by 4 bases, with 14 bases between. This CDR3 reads CASSTTVSGNEKLFF. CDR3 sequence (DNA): TGTGCCAGCAGTACTACAGTTTCTGGTAATGAAAAACTGTTTTTT.

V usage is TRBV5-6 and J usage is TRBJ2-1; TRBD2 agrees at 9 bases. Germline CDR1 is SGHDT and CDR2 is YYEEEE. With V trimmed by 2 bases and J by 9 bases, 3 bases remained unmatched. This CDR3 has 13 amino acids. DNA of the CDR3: TGTGCCAGCAGCTTCCTAGCGGGAATTGAGCAGTTCTTC. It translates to CASSFLAGIEQFF.